Below, one TCR beta chain is given with its context. What it binds is not known. CDR1 is SGHVS and CDR2 is FQNEAQ in the germline V gene. The CDR3 spans 13 residues. V lost 0 bases to trimming and J lost 5 bases, with 8 bases between them. The data originate from a study of shared clonotypes between healthy human individuals. At the level of the study: Each donor's CD4 naive and CD4 memory cells filled three plates apiece, CD8 naive two, and CD8 memory one. Study-level findings and limits: The four-donor shared clonotypes exceeded non-shared clonotypes in generation probability, with non-shared ones scoring lower. How much donors shared clonotypes was expected to be affected by sequencing depth. Sampling covered nothing but blood. Tissue TCR repertoires likely differ from those found in blood.

Only CD45RO-negative cells positively selected for CCR7 counted as naive CD8 cells, so terminally differentiated effector memory CD45RA+ cells were excluded. Profiling relied on immunoSEQ multiplex PCR, and the TCRdb table lists in-frame clones only, not all of them. The data show about 2 million clones, with roughly 95% seen just once and less than 1.5% held by the top ten. Sequenced sample: naive CD8+ T cells sorted from blood. V is TRBV7-8 and J is TRBJ2-7; maybe TRBD1 (5 bases). The sequence was collected from a man aged 18 to 35 in good health. The CDR3 sequence: CASSLAEQDEQYF. In DNA form, the CDR3 reads TGTGCCAGCAGCTTAGCCGAACAGGACGAGCAGTACTTC.